The 20 T cell receptor beta chains given below trace back to one sample, sequenced in a study of blood T cell repertoires in COVID-19. Method: immunoSEQ multiplex PCR; TCRdb's copy keeps in-frame clones and lacks some. Among roughly 180,000 clones listed, 82% were seen once. Sequenced sample: PBMCs or T cells enriched from blood (not recorded which). Source of these receptors: a man aged 40-49 years who had recovered from COVID-19.

The chain joins TRBV21-1 to TRBJ2-3; the table's D gene call, TRBD1, was not cross checked with the DNA. TRBV21-1 is labeled a pseudogene. The CDR3 spans 11 residues. Here the CDR3 reads CASSSPPTGEF. In DNA form, the CDR3 reads TGTGCCAGCAGCTCCCCCCCCACAGGCGAATTT.

This clone has a single count. V and J are TRBV27 and TRBJ1-1, with no clear D. CDR1 is MNHEY and CDR2 is SMNVEV in the germline V gene (reference sequence). V was cut by 6 bases and J by 2 bases, with 16 bases left in between. The CDR3 sequence is 15 residues long. The CDR3 reads CASSLLGLLNTEAFF. DNA for the CDR3: TGTGCCAGCAGCCTCCTCGGTCTCCTCAACACTGAAGCTTTCTTT.

V is TRBV7-2 and J is TRBJ1-5; D not certain. Deletions cut 5 bases from V and 7 bases from J, with 15 bases between. The CDR3 has 14 amino acids. Looked up from germline, CDR1 is SGHTA and CDR2 is FQGNSA. CDR3 sequence: CASSPREVGQPQHF. For the CDR3, the DNA is TGTGCCAGCAGCCCCCGGGAGGTGGGCCAGCCCCAGCATTTT. The entire variable domain, with the rest obtained from reference TRBV7-2 and TRBJ1-5, is as follows: GAGVSQSPSNKVTEKGKDVELRCDPISGHTALYWYRQSLGQGLEFLIYFQGNSAPDKSGLPSDRFSAERTGGSVSTLTIQRTQQEDSAVYLCASSPREVGQPQHFGDGTRLSIL.

This clone was seen more than once but under ten times. The chain carries TRBV9 and TRBJ2-3, with TRBD2 as a possible D gene (6 bases). This CDR3 is built from 16 residues. CDR1 and CDR2 from the germline V gene are SGDLS and YYNGEE. Trimming took 0 bases from V and 1 from J, leaving 12 bases between them. This chain's CDR3 is CASSVDPGVGTDTQYF. In DNA form, the CDR3 reads TGTGCCAGCAGCGTAGATCCGGGAGTGGGCACAGATACGCAGTATTTT.

The chain recombines TRBV9 with TRBJ2-7, with TRBD2 matching over 11 bases. The V gene's germline CDR1 is SGDLS and CDR2 YYNGEE. The length of the CDR3 is 20 residues. V shed 2 bases and J 0 bases; nucleotides not matched to a gene: 16. The DNA of the CDR3 is TGTGCCAGCAGCGTTAGGTCGCTAGCGGGAGGCTTACGTTACTCCTACGAGCAGTACGTC. This translates into CASSVRSLAGGLRYSYEQYV.

This clone turned up a few times. The rearrangement joins TRBV28 to TRBJ1-2, with D tentatively TRBD1 (6 bases). CDR1 is MDHEN and CDR2 is SYDVKM in the germline V gene. The CDR3 runs 14 residues. V shed 7 bases and J shed 1 base, with 13 bases lying between them. The CDR3 sequence is CASKSQGINYGYTF. For the CDR3, the DNA is TGTGCCAGCAAGTCCCAGGGGATTAACTATGGCTACACCTTC.

The chain employs TRBV9 and TRBJ2-5; 9 nucleotides match TRBD1. This CDR3 is built from 14 residues. Losses at the gene ends were 0 bases for V and 3 bases for J; bases not matched to a gene: 0. The V gene's germline CDR1 is SGDLS and CDR2 YYNGEE. The CDR3 reads CASSVGQGEETQYF. The DNA for the CDR3 is TGTGCCAGCAGCGTAGGACAGGGGGAAGAGACCCAGTACTTC.

The chain employs TRBV5-1 and TRBJ1-6; maybe TRBD1 (6 bases). Trimming removed 0 bases from V and 8 bases from J, with 18 bases in between. The CDR3 sequence is 17 residues long. Looked up from germline, CDR1 is SGHRS and CDR2 is YFSETQ. The CDR3 sequence is CASSLAGGGTSHSPLHF. CDR3 nucleotides: TGCGCCAGCAGCTTGGCCGGGGGGGGGACATCTCATTCACCCCTCCACTTT.

By sample fraction, this clone is medium-sized. The chain couples TRBV6-2 or TRBV6-3 to TRBJ1-6, with 7 bases matching TRBD1. The CDR3 has 13 residues. Germline-derived CDR1 and CDR2 are MNHEY and SVGEGT. After removal of 2 bases from V and 9 bases from J, the junction contained 1 base not matched to a gene. DNA of the CDR3: TGTGCCAGCAGTTACGGGACAGTTTCACCCCTCCACTTT. It encodes CASSYGTVSPLHF.

The chain carries TRBV5-1 and TRBJ1-1; no reliable D call. This CDR3 is 13 amino acids long. Germline loops: CDR1 SGHRS, CDR2 YFSETQ. V dropped 0 bases and J dropped 5 bases, with 8 bases sitting between them. CDR3 sequence reads: CASSLAPETEAFF. The DNA of the CDR3 is TGCGCCAGCAGCTTGGCACCAGAAACTGAAGCTTTCTTT. The variable domain in full, with the rest retrieved from reference TRBV5-1 and TRBJ1-1, is KAGVTQTPRYLIKTRGQQVTLSCSPISGHRSVSWYQQTPGQGLQFLFEYFSETQRNKGNFPGRFSGRQFSNSRSEMNVSTLELGDSALYLCASSLAPETEAFFGQGTRLTVV.

The chain carries TRBV5-1 and TRBJ2-1; D may be TRBD2 (6 bases). The CDR3 runs 15 residues. Between the trimmed V and J ends, which lost 4 bases and 0 bases, there was a span of 11 bases. The V gene's germline CDR1 is SGHRS and CDR2 YFSETQ. CDR3 protein: CASSPDYSSYNEQFF. DNA for the CDR3: TGCGCCAGCAGCCCGGACTACAGCTCCTACAATGAGCAGTTCTTC.

This chain links TRBV4-3 with TRBJ1-3; tentative D call: TRBD1 (6 bases). The CDR3 is 15 residues long. Trimming cost V 1 base and J 2 bases, with 9 bases left between them. CDR1 is LGHNA and CDR2 is YSLEER in the germline V gene. CDR3 sequence: CASSQVHRAGNTIYF. CDR3 coding DNA: TGCGCCAGCAGCCAAGTCCACAGGGCTGGAAACACCATATATTTT.

The gene calls are TRBV6-6 and TRBJ1-4; D perhaps matches TRBD1 (6 bases). V lost 11 bases and J 3 bases, leaving 13 bases between the germline ends. Per germline, CDR1 MNHNY and CDR2 SVGAGI (reference sequence). The CDR3 is 13 amino acids. CDR3 nucleotides: TGTGCCGTCAGGGGCAGAGCTAATGAAAAACTGTTTTTT. Translating it yields CAVRGRANEKLFF.

The rearrangement joins TRBV6-5 to TRBJ2-7; TRBD1 aligns across 8 bases. In germline, CDR1 is MNHEY, CDR2 SVGAGI. V was pared by 5 bases and J by 2 bases, with 8 bases of the junction left unmatched. The CDR3 has 15 amino acids. The DNA for the CDR3 is TGTGCCAGCAGTACCGGGGACAGGCGAGCCTACGAGCAGTACTTC. Amino acids: CASSTGDRRAYEQYF.

This clone was seen only a few times. This sequence joins TRBV4-3 and TRBJ1-1, with D unclear. This CDR3 is 13 amino acids long. Germline V gene sequence: CDR1 LGHNA, CDR2 YSLEER. Trimming removed 0 bases at V and 3 bases at J, with 5 bases between. CDR3 DNA sequence: TGCGCCAGCAGCCAAGATCGGGACACTGAAGCTTTCTTT. As protein: CASSQDRDTEAFF.

This chain joins TRBV6-2 or TRBV6-3 and TRBJ2-3, with D hard to call. Germline V gene data show CDR1 as MNHEY and CDR2 as SVGEGT. There are 14 residues in the CDR3. Trimming shortened V by 5 bases and J by 0 bases, and 9 bases separated the two germline ends. The CDR3 DNA follows: TGTGCCAGCAGTCCACTGACAAGCACAGATACGCAGTATTTT. Protein product: CASSPLTSTDTQYF.

The chain carries TRBV18 and TRBJ1-1, with 8 bases that match TRBD1. V shed 1 base and J 1 base; nucleotides not matched to a gene: 5. This CDR3 has 16 amino acids. Germline loops: CDR1 KGHSH, CDR2 LQKENI. Here the CDR3 reads CASSPRGQGGNTEAFF. The CDR3 DNA reads TGTGCCAGCTCACCACGAGGACAGGGAGGGAACACTGAAGCTTTCTTT.

This clone was seen a handful of times. The V call is TRBV5-1, the J call TRBJ1-2; 7 nucleotides match TRBD1. Losses at the gene ends were 2 bases for V and 4 bases for J; bases not matched to a gene: 5. The length of the CDR3 is 14 residues. Germline V gene data show CDR1 as SGHRS and CDR2 as YFSETQ. CDR3 DNA: TGCGCCAGCAGCTTCGGGACAGACCTCTATGGCTACACCTTC. Translated, it gives CASSFGTDLYGYTF. Based on the CDR3 plus reference TRBV5-1 and TRBJ1-2, the full variable domain is KAGVTQTPRYLIKTRGQQVTLSCSPISGHRSVSWYQQTPGQGLQFLFEYFSETQRNKGNFPGRFSGRQFSNSRSEMNVSTLELGDSALYLCASSFGTDLYGYTFGSGTRLTVV.

DNA for the CDR3: TGTGCCAGCAGCTTAATCCCGGGACATCTTGAGGGGAGCTCCTACGAGCAGTACTTC. Amino acids: CASSLIPGHLEGSSYEQYF. The chain couples TRBV7-2 to TRBJ2-7; the D gene is possibly TRBD1 (6 bases). CDR3 length equals 19 residues. Germline V gene sequence: CDR1 SGHTA, CDR2 FQGNSA. Trimming stripped 2 bases from V and 0 bases from J, with 23 bases between.

The chain combines TRBV5-4 with TRBJ2-2; 8 bases are a match to TRBD1. Germline loops: CDR1 SGHNT, CDR2 YYREEE (reference sequence). The V segment lost 4 bases and the J segment 6 bases; nucleotides outside the gene matches: 8. The CDR3 spans 15 residues. In nucleotides, the CDR3 is TGTGCCAGCAGCGTACAGGGGGAAATTCCCGGGGAGCTGTTTTTT. As protein: CASSVQGEIPGELFF. Variable domain in full (rest from reference TRBV5-4 and TRBJ2-2): ETGVTQSPTHLIKTRGQQVTLRCSSQSGHNTVSWYQQALGQGPQFIFQYYREEENGRGNFPPRFSGLQFPNYSSELNVNALELDDSALYLCASSVQGEIPGELFFGEGSRLTVL.